Following are 16 T cell receptor beta chains from one sample sequenced in a study of shared clonotypes between healthy human individuals. Naive CD8 cells lacked CD45RO and underwent positive selection for CCR7, leaving out terminally differentiated effector memory CD45RA+ cells. The assay was immunoSEQ multiplex PCR, and TCRdb's table has in-frame clones only and misses some. The profile shows roughly 570,000 clones, roughly 98% of them singletons. Sequencing was carried out using naive CD8+ T cells sorted from blood. The receptors derive from a man younger than 40 in good health.

The gene calls are TRBV18 and TRBJ2-1; 8 bases agree with TRBD1. V lost 3 bases to trimming and J lost 4 bases; unmatched junction nucleotides: 5. Germline V CDR1 and CDR2: KGHSH, LQKENI. CDR3 length: 15 amino acids. CDR3 bases: TGTGCCAGCTCACCGGGGACAGGATATTACAATGAGCAGTTCTTC. Its translation is CASSPGTGYYNEQFF.

The gene calls are TRBV5-1 and TRBJ2-7; D might be TRBD2 (5 bases). Germline CDR1 and CDR2: SGHRS and YFSETQ. There are 14 residues in the CDR3. V was clipped by 0 bases and J by 6 bases, with 13 bases between them. CDR3 nucleotide sequence: TGCGCCAGCAGCTTGGACGGGGATTCGACCGAGCAGTACTTC. This codes for CASSLDGDSTEQYF.

The J gene is TRBJ1-5, the V gene TRBV27, with 7 positions matching TRBD1. With V trimmed by 8 bases and J by 3 bases, 10 bases remained unmatched. The CDR3 spans 15 residues. Germline V gives CDR1 MNHEY, CDR2 SMNVEV (reference sequence). The DNA of the CDR3 is TGTGCCAGCGCGAGCTTGGGACAGAACAATCAGCCCCAGCATTTT. This gives the protein CASASLGQNNQPQHF.

This rearrangement joins TRBV9 to TRBJ2-3, with 8 bases lining up with TRBD1. The CDR3 runs to 15 residues. V shed 3 bases, J shed 4 bases, and the junction held 7 bases outside the gene matches. Looked up from germline, CDR1 is SGDLS and CDR2 is YYNGEE. CDR3 amino acids: CASSAQGAVADTQYF. The CDR3 region has the DNA TGTGCCAGCAGCGCCCAGGGGGCGGTGGCAGATACGCAGTATTTT.

The chain links TRBV25-1 to TRBJ2-3, with 9 bases that match TRBD1. The V and J ends lost 5 bases and 5 bases, in that order; junction bases with no gene match: 11. CDR3 length: 16 residues. Germline CDR1 is MGHDK and CDR2 is SYGVNS. The CDR3: CASSFGQGPAQDTQYF. The CDR3 DNA is TGTGCCAGCAGTTTTGGACAGGGGCCTGCACAAGATACGCAGTATTTT.

The chain recombines TRBV27 with TRBJ1-2, with D maybe TRBD1 (5 bases). The germline V gene encodes CDR1 MNHEY and CDR2 SMNVEV (reference sequence). CDR3 length: 13 residues. Trimming took off 4 bases at V and 6 bases at J, with 12 bases between the two ends. The CDR3 here is CASSSGTEDGYTF. The CDR3 DNA reads TGTGCCAGCAGTTCGGGGACCGAGGATGGCTACACCTTC.

V usage is TRBV6-1 and J usage is TRBJ2-7, with no clear D. The CDR3 is 17 amino acids. Germline loops: CDR1 MNHNS, CDR2 SASEGT. The germline V and J ends were trimmed by 2 bases and 4 bases, with 21 bases remaining between them. In DNA form, the CDR3 reads TGTGCCAGCAGTGAAAATCCGAGGACCGGCGAAGGATACGAGCAGTACTTC. Residues: CASSENPRTGEGYEQYF.

The chain combines TRBV7-8 with TRBJ1-2, with D perhaps matching TRBD1 (5 bases). The V gene's germline CDR1 is SGHVS and CDR2 FQNEAQ. The CDR3 is made up of 19 amino acids. Trimming cost V 5 bases and J 4 bases, with 29 bases left between them. CDR3 region: CASSTTTVSVRQFGYGYTF. The DNA of the CDR3 is TGTGCCAGCAGCACTACGACAGTCTCCGTCCGTCAATTTGGCTATGGCTACACCTTC.

The chain links TRBV4-2 to TRBJ1-2; D is unclear. The CDR3 has 12 amino acids. CDR1 is LGHNA, CDR2 YNFKEQ, per germline. Trimming left V 1 base short and J 8 bases short, with 8 bases between. CDR3 in DNA: TGTGCCAGCAGCCAAGGACGGAGGGGCTACACCTTC. Its translation: CASSQGRRGYTF.

In its sample, this clone was seen once. The chain is built from TRBV5-6 and TRBJ2-7, with D tentatively TRBD1 or TRBD2 (6 bases each). The germline CDR1 and CDR2 sequences are SGHDT and YYEEEE. The CDR3 runs to 15 residues. The V and J ends lost 4 bases and 4 bases respectively, with 18 bases between them. The CDR3 is CASSQPGRGGYEQYF. The CDR3, as DNA: TGTGCCAGCAGCCAACCGGGCAGGGGAGGTTACGAGCAGTACTTC.

The chain employs TRBV19 and TRBJ1-1; D might be TRBD1 (6 bases). The ends were cut back, 9 bases at V and 7 bases at J, with 27 bases in the middle. This CDR3 is built from 16 residues. Germline V CDR1 and CDR2: LNHDA, SQIVND (reference sequence). Here the CDR3 DNA reads TGTGCCAGCAAGGCACAGGGAAGATACGGGTTAGGTGAAGCTTTCTTT. Encoded protein: CASKAQGRYGLGEAFF.

V usage is TRBV4-1 and J usage is TRBJ2-7, with D perhaps given as TRBD1 or TRBD2 (5 bases each). The CDR3 is 15 amino acids. V lost 1 base and J lost 2, with 12 bases in between. CDR1 MGHRA and CDR2 YSYEKL come from the germline V gene. The CDR3 region is CASSQGPGTPYEQYF. The CDR3 DNA is TGCGCCAGCAGCCAAGGCCCCGGGACGCCCTACGAGCAGTACTTC.

The chain links TRBV6-5 to TRBJ2-3; D perhaps matches TRBD1 (5 bases). The CDR3 extends over 14 amino acids. Germline lookup yields CDR1 MNHEY and CDR2 SVGAGI. Deletions cut 6 bases from V and 0 bases from J, with 10 bases between. The DNA of the CDR3 is TGTGCCAGCAGAGGGGAAGGCAGCACAGATACGCAGTATTTT. It codes for CASRGEGSTDTQYF.

For the CDR3, the DNA is TGTGCCAGCAGCCTTATCGATGGGGCCTTTGAAGGCTACACCTTC. Translation: CASSLIDGAFEGYTF. The V gene is TRBV28, the J gene TRBJ1-2; D possibly corresponds to TRBD1 (5 bases). V was shortened by 6 bases and J by 8 bases, with 22 bases between the two germline ends. The CDR3 runs 15 residues. CDR1 MDHEN and CDR2 SYDVKM come from the germline V gene.

The chain recombines TRBV5-6 with TRBJ1-2; D unclear. Germline assignment: CDR1 SGHDT and CDR2 YYEEEE. CDR3 length: 13 residues. V was cut by 5 bases and J by 11 bases, with 19 bases left in between. The CDR3 DNA is TGTGCCAGCAGGCCGGGTTCTGGGGAGCCATACACCTTC. Residues: CASRPGSGEPYTF.

The chain carries TRBV5-1 and TRBJ2-2; D gene unclear. The CDR3 covers 20 residues. CDR1 SGHRS and CDR2 YFSETQ come from the germline V gene. Trimming stripped 1 base from V and 0 bases from J, with 22 bases between. The CDR3 is CASSLFQSWAERANTGELFF. The CDR3 nucleotides are TGCGCCAGCAGCTTGTTTCAGTCCTGGGCGGAAAGAGCGAACACCGGGGAGCTGTTTTTT.